Shown below are 2 T cell receptor beta chains from a single sample sequenced in a study of beta chain features in type 1 diabetes. Expressed TCRB transcripts were sequenced because the entire RNA isolate underwent reverse transcription. TCRdb's table, derived via immunoSEQ multiplex PCR, lists solely in-frame clones and lacks some. The top ten clones hold over 1% of a sample with about 210,000 clones, approximately 10% of them seen once. The sequenced sample was central memory CD4+ T cells from blood. Source of these receptors: a man aged 18 to 30 in good health.

The rearrangement links TRBV19 to TRBJ2-6; D remains unclear. Trimming took 2 bases from V and 1 from J, leaving 12 bases between them. Germline CDR1 LNHDA, CDR2 SQIVND (reference sequence). The CDR3 sequence is 17 residues long. The CDR3 here is CASSILAQQSGANVLTF. The CDR3 nucleotides read TGTGCCAGTAGTATATTGGCCCAGCAGTCTGGGGCCAACGTCCTGACTTTC. The entire variable domain, with the rest obtained from reference TRBV19 and TRBJ2-6, is as follows: DGGITQSPKYLFRKEGQNVTLSCEQNLNHDAMYWYRQDPGQGLRLIYYSQIVNDFQKGDIAEGYSVSREKKESFPLTVTSAQKNPTAFYLCASSILAQQSGANVLTFGAGSRLTVL.

Regarding this clone: Other DNA sequences in this sample translate to the same CDR3. The chain couples TRBV28 to TRBJ2-5; 8 bases are shared with TRBD1. The trim removed 6 bases at V and 2 bases at J, leaving 2 bases unmatched. The CDR3 consists of 13 residues. Germline CDR1 MDHEN, CDR2 SYDVKM. This CDR3 reads CASRGQAQETQYF. CDR3 in DNA: TGTGCCAGCAGGGGACAGGCTCAAGAGACCCAGTACTTC.